Listed here is a single T cell receptor beta chain. Method: immunoSEQ multiplex PCR; TCRdb's copy keeps in-frame clones and lacks some. This sample has hundreds of thousands of clones, with over 75% found just once. This study enrolled people aged about 18 to 100 from roughly 24 US geographic areas. The data are from a study of blood T cell repertoires in COVID-19. The overall study: The samples span acute and convalescent COVID-19 from the United States, Italy and Spain.

J gave up 4 bases and V 5 bases, and 6 bases lay outside the gene matches. From germline, CDR1 is GTSNPN and CDR2 SVGIG (reference sequence). CDR3 length: 14 residues. The source is a man aged 18 to 29 who had recovered from COVID-19. Sequenced input: PBMCs or T cells enriched from blood (not recorded which). The chain combines TRBV30 with TRBJ2-1, with 9 positions matching TRBD2. CDR3: CAWERLAEYNEQFF. In DNA, the CDR3 is TGTGCCTGGGAAAGACTAGCGGAATACAATGAGCAGTTCTTC. Filled out from reference TRBV30 and TRBJ2-1, the complete variable domain reads SQTIHQWPATLVQPVGSPLSLECTVEGTSNPNLYWYRQAAGRGLQLLFYSVGIGQISSEVPQNLSASRPQDRQFILSSKKLLLSDSGFYLCAWERLAEYNEQFFGPGTRLTVL.